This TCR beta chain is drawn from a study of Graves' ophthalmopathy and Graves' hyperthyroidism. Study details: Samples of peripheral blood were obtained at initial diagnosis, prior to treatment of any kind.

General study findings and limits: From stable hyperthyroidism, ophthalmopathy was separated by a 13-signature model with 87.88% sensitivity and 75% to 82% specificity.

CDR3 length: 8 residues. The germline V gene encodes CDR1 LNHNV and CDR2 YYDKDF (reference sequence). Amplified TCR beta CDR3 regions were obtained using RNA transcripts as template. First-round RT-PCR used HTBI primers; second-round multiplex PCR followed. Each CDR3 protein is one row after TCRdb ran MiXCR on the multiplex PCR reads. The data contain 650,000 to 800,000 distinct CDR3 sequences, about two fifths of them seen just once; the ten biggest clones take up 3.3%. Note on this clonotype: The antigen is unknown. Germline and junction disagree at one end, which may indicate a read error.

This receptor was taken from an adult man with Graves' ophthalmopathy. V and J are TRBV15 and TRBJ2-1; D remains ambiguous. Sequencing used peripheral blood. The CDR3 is CATSRVVF. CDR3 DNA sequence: TGTGCCACCAGCAGAGTAGTTTTC.